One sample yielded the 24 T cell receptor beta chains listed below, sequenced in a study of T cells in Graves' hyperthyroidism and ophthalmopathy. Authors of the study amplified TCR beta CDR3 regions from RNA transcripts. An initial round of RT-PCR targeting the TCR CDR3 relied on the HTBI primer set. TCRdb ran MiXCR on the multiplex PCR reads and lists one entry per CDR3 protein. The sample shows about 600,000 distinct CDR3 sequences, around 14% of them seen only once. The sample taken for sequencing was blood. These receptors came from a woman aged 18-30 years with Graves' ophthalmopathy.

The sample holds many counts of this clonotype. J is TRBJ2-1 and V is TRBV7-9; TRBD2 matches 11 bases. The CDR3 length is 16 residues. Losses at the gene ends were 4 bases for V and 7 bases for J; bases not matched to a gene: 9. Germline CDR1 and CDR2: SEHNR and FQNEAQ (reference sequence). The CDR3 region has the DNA TGTGCCAGCAGCTCCGTAGCGGGAGGGCCGTGGAATGAGCAGTTCTTC. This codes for CASSSVAGGPWNEQFF. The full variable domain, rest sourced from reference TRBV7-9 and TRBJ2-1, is DTGVSQNPRHKITKRGQNVTFRCDPISEHNRLYWYRQTLGQGPEFLTYFQNEAQLEKSRLLSDRFSAERPKGSFSTLEIQRTEQGDSAMYLCASSSVAGGPWNEQFFGPGTRLTVL.

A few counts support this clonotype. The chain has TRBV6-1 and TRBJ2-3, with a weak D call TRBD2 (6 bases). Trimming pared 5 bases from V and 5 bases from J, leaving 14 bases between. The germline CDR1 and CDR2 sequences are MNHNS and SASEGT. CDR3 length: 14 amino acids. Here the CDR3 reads CASSRVVAEDTQYF. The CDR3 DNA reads TGTGCCAGCAGTAGGGTGGTAGCGGAAGATACGCAGTATTTT.

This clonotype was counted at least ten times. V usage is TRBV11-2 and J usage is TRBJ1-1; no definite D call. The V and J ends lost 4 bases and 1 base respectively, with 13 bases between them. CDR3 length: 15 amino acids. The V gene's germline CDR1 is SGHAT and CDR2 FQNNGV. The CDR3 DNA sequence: TGTGCCAGCAGCTACCCCGAGGGTTGGAACACTGAAGCTTTCTTT. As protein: CASSYPEGWNTEAFF.

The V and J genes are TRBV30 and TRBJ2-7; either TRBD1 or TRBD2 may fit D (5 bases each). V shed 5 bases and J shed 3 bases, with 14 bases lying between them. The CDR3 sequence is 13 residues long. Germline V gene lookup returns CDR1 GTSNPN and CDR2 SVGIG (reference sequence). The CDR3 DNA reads TGTGCCTGGGCTCCCGGGACGGTCTACGAGCAGTACTTC. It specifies CAWAPGTVYEQYF.

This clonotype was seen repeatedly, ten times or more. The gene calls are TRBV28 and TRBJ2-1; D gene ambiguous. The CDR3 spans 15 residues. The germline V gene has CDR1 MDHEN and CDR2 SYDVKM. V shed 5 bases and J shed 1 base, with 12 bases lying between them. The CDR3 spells CASSLHSDSYNEQFF. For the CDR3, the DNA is TGTGCCAGCAGTCTCCACAGTGATTCCTACAATGAGCAGTTCTTC.

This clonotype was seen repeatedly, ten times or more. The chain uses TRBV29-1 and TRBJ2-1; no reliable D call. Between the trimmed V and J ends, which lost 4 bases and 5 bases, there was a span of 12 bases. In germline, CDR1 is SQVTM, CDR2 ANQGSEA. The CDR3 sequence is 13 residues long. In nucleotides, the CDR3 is TGCAGCGTTGGCCCCGGGCTCGACAATGAGCAGTTCTTC. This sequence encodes CSVGPGLDNEQFF.

The CDR3 bases are TGTGCCAGTAGTATAATCGGACAGGGGGACATTCAGTACTTC. Protein: CASSIIGQGDIQYF. The V and J genes are TRBV19 and TRBJ2-4, with 10 bases identical to TRBD1. This CDR3 comprises 14 residues. Looked up from germline, CDR1 is LNHDA and CDR2 is SQIVND (reference sequence). V shed 2 bases and J 8 bases; nucleotides not matched to a gene: 3.

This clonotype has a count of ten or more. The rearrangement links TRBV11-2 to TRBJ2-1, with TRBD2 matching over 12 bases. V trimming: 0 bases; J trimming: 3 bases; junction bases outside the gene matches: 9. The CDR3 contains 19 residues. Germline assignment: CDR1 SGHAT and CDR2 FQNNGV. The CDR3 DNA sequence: TGTGCCAGCAGCTTAGAGGGAACCCGACTAGCGGGAGTCTACAATGAGCAGTTCTTC. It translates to CASSLEGTRLAGVYNEQFF.

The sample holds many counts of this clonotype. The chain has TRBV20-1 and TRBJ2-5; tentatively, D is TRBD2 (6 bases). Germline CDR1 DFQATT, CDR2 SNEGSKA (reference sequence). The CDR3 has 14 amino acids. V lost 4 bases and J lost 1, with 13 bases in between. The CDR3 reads CSAIGRGTQETQYF. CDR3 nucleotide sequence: TGCAGTGCTATCGGCCGGGGGACCCAAGAGACCCAGTACTTC.

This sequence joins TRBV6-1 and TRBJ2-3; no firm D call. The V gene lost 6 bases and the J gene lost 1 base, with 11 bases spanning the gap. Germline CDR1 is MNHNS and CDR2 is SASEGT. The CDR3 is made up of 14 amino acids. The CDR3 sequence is CASRNRRGTDTQYF. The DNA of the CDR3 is TGTGCCAGCAGGAACCGCCGGGGCACAGATACGCAGTATTTT.

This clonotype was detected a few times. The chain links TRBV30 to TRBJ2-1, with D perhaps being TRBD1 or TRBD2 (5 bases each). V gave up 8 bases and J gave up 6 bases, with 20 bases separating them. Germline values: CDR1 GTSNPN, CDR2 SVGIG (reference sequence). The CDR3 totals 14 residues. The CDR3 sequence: CATAGGASTNEQFF. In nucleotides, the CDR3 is TGTGCCACCGCTGGGGGAGCTAGTACCAATGAGCAGTTCTTC. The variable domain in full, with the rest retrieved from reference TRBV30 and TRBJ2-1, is SQTIHQWPATLVQPVGSPLSLECTVEGTSNPNLYWYRQAAGRGLQLLFYSVGIGQISSEVPQNLSASRPQDRQFILSSKKLLLSDSGFYLCATAGGASTNEQFFGPGTRLTVL.

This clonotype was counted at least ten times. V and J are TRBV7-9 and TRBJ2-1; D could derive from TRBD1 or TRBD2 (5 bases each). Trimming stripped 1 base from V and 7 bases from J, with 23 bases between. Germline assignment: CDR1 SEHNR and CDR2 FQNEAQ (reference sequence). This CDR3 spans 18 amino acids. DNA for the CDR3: TGTGCCAGCAGCTTAGAGAAGGGTGGGGCTAGAAGAGGGAATGAGCAGTTCTTC. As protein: CASSLEKGGARRGNEQFF.

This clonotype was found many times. CDR3 coding DNA: TGTGCCAGCAGCCAATCTAGCGGTAGCTCCTACAATGAGCAGTTCTTC. It translates to CASSQSSGSSYNEQFF. V usage is TRBV3-1 and J usage is TRBJ2-1; TRBD2 aligns across 7 bases. Germline values: CDR1 LGHDT, CDR2 YNNKEL (reference sequence). This CDR3 is built from 16 residues. The trim removed 2 bases at V and 0 bases at J, leaving 4 bases unmatched.

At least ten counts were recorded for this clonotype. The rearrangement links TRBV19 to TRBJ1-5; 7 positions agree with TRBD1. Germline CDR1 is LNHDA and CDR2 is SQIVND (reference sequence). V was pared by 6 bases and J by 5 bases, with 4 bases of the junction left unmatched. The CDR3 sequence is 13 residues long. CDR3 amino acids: CASRWTGDQPQHF. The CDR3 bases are TGTGCCAGTAGGTGGACAGGCGATCAGCCCCAGCATTTT.

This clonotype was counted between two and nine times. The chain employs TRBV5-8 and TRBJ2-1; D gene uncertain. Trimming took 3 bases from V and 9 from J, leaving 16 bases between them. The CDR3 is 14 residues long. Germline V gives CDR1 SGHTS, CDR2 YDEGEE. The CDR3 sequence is CASSWGFRSSEQFF. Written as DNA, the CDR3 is TGTGCCAGCAGCTGGGGTTTCAGGAGCAGTGAGCAGTTCTTC. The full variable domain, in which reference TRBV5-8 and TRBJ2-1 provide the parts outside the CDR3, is EAGVTQSPTHLIKTRGQQATLRCSPISGHTSVYWYQQALGLGLQFLLWYDEGEERNRGNFPPRFSGRQFPNYSSELNVNALELEDSALYLCASSWGFRSSEQFFGPGTRLTVL.

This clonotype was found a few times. The CDR3 DNA reads TGTGCCAGCAGTTGGCACTTCCCTTTTGGCTACACCTTC. Protein sequence: CASSWHFPFGYTF. The genes are TRBV6-2 or TRBV6-3 and TRBJ1-2; D is uncertain. The V end lost 4 bases, the J end lost 7 bases, and 13 bases lay between the germline ends. Germline CDR1 MNHEY, CDR2 SVGEGT. CDR3 size: 13 residues.

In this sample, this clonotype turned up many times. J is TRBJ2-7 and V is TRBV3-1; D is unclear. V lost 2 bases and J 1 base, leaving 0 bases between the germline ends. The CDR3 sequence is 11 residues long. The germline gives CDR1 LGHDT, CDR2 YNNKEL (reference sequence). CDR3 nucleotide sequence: TGTGCCAGCAGCCAATCCTACGAGCAGTACTTC. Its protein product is CASSQSYEQYF.

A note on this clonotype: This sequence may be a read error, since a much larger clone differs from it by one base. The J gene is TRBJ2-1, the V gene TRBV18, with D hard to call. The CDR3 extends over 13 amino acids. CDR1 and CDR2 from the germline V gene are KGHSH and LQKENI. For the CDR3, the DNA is TGTGCCAGCCCACCAAGACAACAATTTGAGCAGTTCTTC. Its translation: CASPPRQQFEQFF.

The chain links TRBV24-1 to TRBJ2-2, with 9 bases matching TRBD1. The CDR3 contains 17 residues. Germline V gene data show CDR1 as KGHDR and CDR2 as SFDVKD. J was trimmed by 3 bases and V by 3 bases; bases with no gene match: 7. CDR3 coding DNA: TGTGCCACCAGTGATCCCTACAGGGGGCGGGACACCGGGGAGCTGTTTTTT. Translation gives CATSDPYRGRDTGELFF.

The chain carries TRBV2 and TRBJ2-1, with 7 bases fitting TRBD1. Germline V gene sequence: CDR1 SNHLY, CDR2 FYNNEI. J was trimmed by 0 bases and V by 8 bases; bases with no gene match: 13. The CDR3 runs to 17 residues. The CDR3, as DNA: TGTGCCAGCCCTAAATCCGGGGACAGCTTCTCCTACAATGAGCAGTTCTTC. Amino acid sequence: CASPKSGDSFSYNEQFF.

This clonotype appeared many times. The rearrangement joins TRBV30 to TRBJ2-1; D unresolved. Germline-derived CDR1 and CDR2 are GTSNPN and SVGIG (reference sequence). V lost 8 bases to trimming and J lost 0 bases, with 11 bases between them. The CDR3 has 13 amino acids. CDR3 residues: CAVGKISYNEQFF. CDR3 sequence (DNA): TGTGCCGTCGGCAAAATCTCCTACAATGAGCAGTTCTTC.

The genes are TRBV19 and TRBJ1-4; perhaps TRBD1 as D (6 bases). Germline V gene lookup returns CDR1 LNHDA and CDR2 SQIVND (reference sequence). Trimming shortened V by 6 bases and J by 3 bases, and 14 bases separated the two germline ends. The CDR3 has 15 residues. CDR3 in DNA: TGTGCCAGTAGCCCCAGGGACATGGCTAATGAAAAACTGTTTTTT. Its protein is CASSPRDMANEKLFF.

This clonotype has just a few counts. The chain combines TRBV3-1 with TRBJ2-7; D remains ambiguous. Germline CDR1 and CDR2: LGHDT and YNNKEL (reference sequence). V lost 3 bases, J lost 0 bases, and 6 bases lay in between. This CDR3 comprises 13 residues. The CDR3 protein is CASSHSVSYEQYF. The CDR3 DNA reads TGTGCCAGCAGCCACTCCGTCTCCTACGAGCAGTACTTC.

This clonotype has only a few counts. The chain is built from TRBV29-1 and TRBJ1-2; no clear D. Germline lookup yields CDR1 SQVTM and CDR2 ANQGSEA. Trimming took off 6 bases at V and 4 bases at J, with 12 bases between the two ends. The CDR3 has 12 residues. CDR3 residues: CSVTTDGYGYTF. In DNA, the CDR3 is TGCAGCGTAACGACCGACGGCTATGGCTACACCTTC.